Below are 3 T cell receptor beta chains sequenced from a single sample in a study of tumor-infiltrating lymphocytes in localized non-small cell lung cancer. This table comes from immunoSEQ multiplex PCR, and its TCRdb copy is limited to in-frame clones, with some not included. The table includes 13,000 or so clones, approximately 80% detected once. What was sequenced was lung tumor tissue. The receptor source for this set is a human donor with non-small cell lung cancer.

The chain is built from TRBV5-6 and TRBJ2-1; tentative D call: TRBD2 (6 bases). Trimming pared 10 bases from V and 6 bases from J, leaving 17 bases between. Germline V gene lookup returns CDR1 SGHDT and CDR2 YYEEEE. The length of the CDR3 is 13 residues. The CDR3 loop is CAASLAGGNEQFF. The DNA for the CDR3 is TGTGCCGCCTCTCTTGCCGGGGGCAATGAGCAGTTCTTC.

The V gene is TRBV19, the J gene TRBJ1-5; 7 bases agree with TRBD1. This CDR3 comprises 16 residues. The V segment lost 7 bases and the J segment 1 base; nucleotides outside the gene matches: 10. CDR1 and CDR2 from the germline V gene are LNHDA and SQIVND (reference sequence). This CDR3 reads CASTIRQGVSNQPQHF. In DNA, the CDR3 is TGTGCCAGTACCATAAGACAGGGTGTGAGCAATCAGCCCCAGCATTTT.

The V and J genes are TRBV6-5 and TRBJ2-1; the D is unclear. CDR3 size: 16 residues. Germline CDR1 reads MNHEY; CDR2 reads SVGAGI. V was cut by 2 bases and J by 0 bases, with 11 bases left in between. The CDR3 region is CASSYQTLSSYNEQFF. In nucleotides, the CDR3 is TGTGCCAGCAGTTACCAGACTCTAAGCTCCTACAATGAGCAGTTCTTC.